The TCR beta chain under discussion was sequenced for a study of OX40 agonist ivuxolimab in advanced cancers. Study-wide background: Cohort: roughly 79% men, mean age roughly 60, aged about 20 to 90. Treatment received earlier with anti-PD-1, anti-PD-L1 or anti-CTLA-4 agents was allowed, and less than 45% had some. Partial responses occurred in Three dose-escalation patients, one with hepatocellular carcinoma and two with cutaneous melanoma.

CDR3 length equals 18 residues. V was clipped by 0 bases and J by 0 bases; unmatched bases: 10. CDR1 is SGHRS, CDR2 YFSETQ, per germline. Anyone with autoimmune disease history or systemic immunosuppression was excluded. Sequenced by immunoSEQ multiplex PCR; TCRdb stores in-frame clones only, minus some. Among approximately 80,000 clones listed, around 85% were seen once. The rearrangement joins TRBV5-1 to TRBJ2-3, with 7 bases lining up with TRBD1. The sample consisted of CD4+ or CD8+ T cells sorted from blood, taken in a trial of the OX40 agonist ivuxolimab. The receptor was isolated from an adult with an advanced solid tumor such as melanoma, head and neck, liver or kidney cancer. The CDR3 protein is CASSLAFHRTGSTDTQYF. CDR3 nucleotides: TGCGCCAGCAGCTTGGCCTTTCACAGGACAGGAAGCACAGATACGCAGTATTTT.